This T cell receptor beta chain was obtained from a study of T cell responses to AZD1222 COVID-19 vaccine. General study findings and limits: Dominant CD4 TCR responses targeted spike regions 160-218 and 743-854. Baseline testing showed seropositivity in only six AZD1222 recipients. With two AZD1222 doses given, Spike-specific TCR breadth and depth both rose. Donors were chiefly white British, with a greater number of females, and clonal diversity was perhaps underestimated.

Some clones are missing from TCRdb's copy, which holds only in-frame ones; the method was immunoSEQ multiplex PCR. The sample holds about 150,000 clones; around nine tenths are singletons and the top ten take about 1.6%. Notes on this clone: Its antigen is undetermined.

The germline CDR1 and CDR2 sequences are MDHEN and SYDVKM. Deletions cut 4 bases from V and 4 bases from J, with 14 bases between. The CDR3 is 16 residues long. The chain links TRBV28 to TRBJ1-6; possible D gene TRBD1, 6 bases. This specimen was peripheral blood, taken on day 0 of AZD1222 vaccination. The receptor's source is an adult in good health. CDR3 amino acids: CASSSSQGTYNSPLHF. The DNA for the CDR3 is TGTGCCAGCAGTTCTTCACAGGGAACTTATAATTCACCCCTCCACTTT.